This TCR beta chain was obtained from a study of OX40 agonist ivuxolimab in advanced cancers. Overall study context: A partial response was reached by three patients: one with hepatocellular carcinoma and two with cutaneous melanoma.

Regarding the study as a whole: With doses of 0.1-3.0 mg/kg, partial responders showed among the lowest clonal expansion. At 0.1 to 3.0 mg/kg and by week 6, CD4+ and CD8+ T cells in the blood had expanded clonally.

Clones were read by immunoSEQ multiplex PCR, and TCRdb kept only the in-frame ones, dropping some. This sample has 49,000 or so clones; around 90% occur once, and the top ten carry 14%. On this clone: Its antigen is not known.

The V and J ends lost 4 bases and 1 base respectively, with 9 bases between them. The germline V gene has CDR1 SGHNT and CDR2 YYREEE (reference sequence). The CDR3 consists of 15 residues. This clonotype was sampled from an adult with an advanced solid tumor such as melanoma, head and neck, liver or kidney cancer. The specimen comprised CD4+ or CD8+ T cells sorted from blood, sampled in a trial of the OX40 agonist ivuxolimab. The chain is built from TRBV5-4 and TRBJ2-6; D is unresolved. CDR3 protein: CASSAQVSGANVLTF. CDR3 DNA: TGTGCCAGCAGCGCCCAGGTTTCTGGGGCCAACGTCCTGACTTTC.